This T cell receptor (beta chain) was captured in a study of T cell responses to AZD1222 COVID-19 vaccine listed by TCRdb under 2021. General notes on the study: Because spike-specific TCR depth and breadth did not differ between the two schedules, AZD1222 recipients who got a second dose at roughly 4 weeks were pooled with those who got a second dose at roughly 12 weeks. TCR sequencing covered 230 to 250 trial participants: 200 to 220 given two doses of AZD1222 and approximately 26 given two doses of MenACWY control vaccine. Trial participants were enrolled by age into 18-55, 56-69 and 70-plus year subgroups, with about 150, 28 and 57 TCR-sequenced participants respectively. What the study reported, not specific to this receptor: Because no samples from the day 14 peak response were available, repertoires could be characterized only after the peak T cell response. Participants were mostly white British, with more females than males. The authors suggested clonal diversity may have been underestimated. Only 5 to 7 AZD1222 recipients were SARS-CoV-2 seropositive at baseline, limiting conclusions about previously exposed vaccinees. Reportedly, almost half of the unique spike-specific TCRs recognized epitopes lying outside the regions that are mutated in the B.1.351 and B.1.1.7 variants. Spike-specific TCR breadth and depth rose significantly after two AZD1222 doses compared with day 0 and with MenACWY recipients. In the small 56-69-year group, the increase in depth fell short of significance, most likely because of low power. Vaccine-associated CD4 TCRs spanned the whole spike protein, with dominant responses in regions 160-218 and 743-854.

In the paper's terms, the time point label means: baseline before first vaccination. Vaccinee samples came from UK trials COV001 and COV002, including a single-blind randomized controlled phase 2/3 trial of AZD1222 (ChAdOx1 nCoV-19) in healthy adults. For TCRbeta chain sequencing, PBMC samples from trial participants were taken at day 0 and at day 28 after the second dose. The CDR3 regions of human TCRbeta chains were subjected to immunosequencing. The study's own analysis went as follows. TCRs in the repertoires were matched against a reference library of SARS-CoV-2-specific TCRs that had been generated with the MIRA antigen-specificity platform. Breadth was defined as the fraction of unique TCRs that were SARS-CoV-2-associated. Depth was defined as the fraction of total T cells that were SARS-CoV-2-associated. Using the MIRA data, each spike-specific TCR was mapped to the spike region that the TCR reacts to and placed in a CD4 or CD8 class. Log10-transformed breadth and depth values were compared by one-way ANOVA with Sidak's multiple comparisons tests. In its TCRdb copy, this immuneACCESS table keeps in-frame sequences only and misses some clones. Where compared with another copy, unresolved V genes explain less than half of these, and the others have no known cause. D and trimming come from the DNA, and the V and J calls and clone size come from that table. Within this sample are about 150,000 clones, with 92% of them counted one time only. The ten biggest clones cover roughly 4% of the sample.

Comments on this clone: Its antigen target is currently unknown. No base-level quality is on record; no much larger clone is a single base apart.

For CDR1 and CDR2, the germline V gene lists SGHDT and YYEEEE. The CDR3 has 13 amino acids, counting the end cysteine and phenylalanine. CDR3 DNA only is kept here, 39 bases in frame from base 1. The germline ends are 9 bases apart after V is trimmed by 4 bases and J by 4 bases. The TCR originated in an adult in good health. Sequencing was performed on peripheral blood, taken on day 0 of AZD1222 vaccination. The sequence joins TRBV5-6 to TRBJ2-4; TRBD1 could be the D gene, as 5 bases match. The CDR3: CASSTGSKNIQYF. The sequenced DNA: TGTGCCAGCAGCACAGGATCGAAAAACATTCAGTACTTC. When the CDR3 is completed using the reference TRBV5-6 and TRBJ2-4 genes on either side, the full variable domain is DAGVTQSPTHLIKTRGQQVTLRCSPKSGHDTVSWYQQALGQGPQFIFQYYEEEERQRGNFPDRFSGHQFPNYSSELNVNALLLGDSALYLCASSTGSKNIQYFGAGTRLSVL.